This T cell receptor (beta chain) was sequenced for a study of PD-L1 blockade in urothelial cancer. Study-wide background: Patients had been given 0 to 3 earlier chemotherapy regimens.

Germline V gene data show CDR1 as LNHDA and CDR2 as SQIVND (reference sequence). The V and J ends lost 6 bases and 6 bases, in that order; junction bases with no gene match: 3. This CDR3 has 14 amino acids. Method: immunoSEQ multiplex PCR; TCRdb's copy keeps in-frame clones and lacks some. This sample has about 24,000 clones, with 84% found just once. This material consisted of PBMCs, taken around atezolizumab (anti-PD-L1) treatment. The chain employs TRBV19 and TRBJ2-2, with 11 positions matching TRBD2. The receptor's source is a man aged 65 to 79 with urothelial cancer. In nucleotides, the CDR3 is TGTGCCAGTAGGGCTAGCGGGAGGTCCGGGGAGCTGTTTTTT. Protein sequence: CASRASGRSGELFF.